A selection of T cell receptor beta chains follows, all from one sample in a study of blood T cells in healthy people across ages. TCRdb analysed the 5' RACE reads with MiXCR anew, one entry per CDR3 protein. The sample yields hundreds of thousands of distinct CDR3 sequences, about 48% seen once. The sequenced sample was blood. The source of these receptors is an older man in good health. Each CDR3 is given with its conserved first and last residue. D genes are given only for firm matches. Clone size, where shown, is once, few, many, or a class for clones that have expanded.

-,TRBJ2-1,-,TRBV24-1,TGTGCCACCAGCCATCCCGCGGACGTGAATGAGCAGTTCTTC,CATSHPADVNEQFF
-,TRBJ1-2,-,TRBV7-2,TGTGCCAGCAGCCTCTCGAGAGACTATGGCTGCACCTTC,CASSLSRDYGCTF
TRBD2,TRBJ2-7,-,TRBV20-1,TGCAGTGCTAGAGATCCTAGCGGGGCCGCCTCCTACGAGCAGTACTTC,CSARDPSGAASYEQYF
TRBD1,TRBJ2-7,once,TRBV2,TGTGCCAGCAGTGATCCGCAGGGGGCTCGGGAGCAGTACTTC,CASSDPQGAREQYF
-,TRBJ2-1,few,TRBV5-1,TGCGCCAGCAGCAAAAACCAGGGACCCTACAATGAGCAGTTCTTC,CASSKNQGPYNEQFF
-,TRBJ2-5,-,TRBV11-2,TGTGCCAGCAGCTTAGCAGGTCACAGGCGGGAGACCCAGTACTTC,CASSLAGHRRETQYF
TRBD2,TRBJ2-7,once,TRBV9,TGTGCCAGCAGCGTAGGCCCCGGCCTAGCGGGAGAGTACGAGCAGTACTTC,CASSVGPGLAGEYEQYF
-,TRBJ2-7,-,TRBV27,TGTGCCACCGGGAGAGACGAGCAGTACTTC,CATGRDEQYF
TRBD2,TRBJ2-3,-,TRBV2,TGTGCCAGCAGTGAGCGTCTAGCGGGAGTAGTAGATACGCAGTATTTT,CASSERLAGVVDTQYF
-,TRBJ2-2,-,TRBV3-1,TGTGCCAGCAGCCAACGACAGTTCAACACCGGGGAGCTGTTTTTT,CASSQRQFNTGELFF
TRBD1,TRBJ1-1,-,TRBV4-1,TGCGCCAGCAGCCAGACAGGGCCTAATTTGAACACTGAAGCTTTCTTT,CASSQTGPNLNTEAFF
-,TRBJ1-4,few,TRBV7-8,TGTGCCACCGCAGCAGGCCTTATTAATGAAAAACTGTTTTTT,CATAAGLINEKLFF
-,TRBJ2-5,-,TRBV2,TGTGCCAGCAGGGTCATGTTAGAGACCCAGTACTTC,CASRVMLETQYF
-,TRBJ2-1,many,TRBV7-2,TGTGCCAGCAGCTTAGCTAGTCATGAGCAGTTCTTC,CASSLASHEQFF
TRBD2,TRBJ2-1,-,TRBV7-3,TGTGCCAGCAGCTTACGGGCGGGAGGGGGGTCCTACAATGAGCAGTTCTTC,CASSLRAGGGSYNEQFF
-,TRBJ2-7,-,TRBV29-1,TGCAGCGCCCGAAAAGGGGAATCTGGGCCCCTGGAGCAGTACTTC,CSARKGESGPLEQYF
-,TRBJ2-7,-,TRBV20-1,TGCAGTGCTAGAGATAGGGGACAAACCTACGAGCAGTACTTC,CSARDRGQTYEQYF
TRBD1,TRBJ2-1,-,TRBV6-1,TGTGCCAGCAGACGACAGGGGCACAATGAGCAGTTCTTC,CASRRQGHNEQFF
TRBD2,TRBJ2-1,-,TRBV4-2,TGTGCCAGCAGCCCGAGGACTAGCGGGAGATTAGATGAGCAGTTCTTC,CASSPRTSGRLDEQFF
-,TRBJ2-1,-,TRBV6-6,TGTGCCAGCAGTCCACAGGGTAGCTTGACCTACAATGAGCAGTTCTTC,CASSPQGSLTYNEQFF
-,TRBJ2-7,-,TRBV29-1,TGCAGCGCAGGACACCAACTTTACGAGCAGTACTTC,CSAGHQLYEQYF
-,TRBJ2-7,-,TRBV28,TGTGCCAGCAGTTTATTTCAGGGGAAAGCCTACGAGCAGTACTTC,CASSLFQGKAYEQYF
-,TRBJ1-2,-,TRBV9,TGTGCCAGCAGCGTGGAGGCTACCTCTAACTATGGCTACACCTTC,CASSVEATSNYGYTF
-,TRBJ2-7,-,TRBV5-1,TGCGCCAGCAGCTTGGTTCGGGGTACCGACGAGCAGTACTTC,CASSLVRGTDEQYF
TRBD2,TRBJ2-7,-,TRBV27,TGTGCCAGCAGTTTACAGTCTGGAGGCGGGAGGACATCCTACGAGCAGTACTTC,CASSLQSGGGRTSYEQYF
TRBD1,TRBJ1-2,-,TRBV14,TGTGCCAGCAGCCAAGTCGACAGGGGGCTTAATGGCTACACCTTC,CASSQVDRGLNGYTF
TRBD2,TRBJ2-7,-,TRBV29-1,TGCAGCGTTTGGGGGGGACTAGCGGGAAGCTCCTACGAGCAGTACTTC,CSVWGGLAGSSYEQYF
-,TRBJ2-1,few,TRBV3-1,TGTGCCAGCACCAGATTGGGGTACGATGAGCAGTTCTTC,CASTRLGYDEQFF